The present T cell receptor beta chain was sequenced within a study of OX40 agonist ivuxolimab in advanced cancers. Trimming cost V 3 bases and J 6 bases, with 15 bases left between them. Germline V gives CDR1 SEHNR, CDR2 FQNEAQ (reference sequence). This CDR3 is 14 amino acids long. Profiled with immunoSEQ multiplex PCR; TCRdb holds only in-frame clones, not every one. The data show just over 30,000 clones, with about 90% seen just once and roughly 25% held by the top ten. This clone was found once. The rearrangement uses TRBV7-9 and TRBJ2-7; no clear D gene. This TCR came from an adult with an advanced solid tumor such as melanoma, head and neck, liver or kidney cancer. Material: CD4+ or CD8+ T cells sorted from blood, obtained in a trial of the OX40 agonist ivuxolimab. CDR3 DNA sequence: TGTGCCAGCAGCTTCGACCGGACCTTCTCCGAGCAGTACTTC. Protein sequence: CASSFDRTFSEQYF. Full variable domain (outside the CDR3, taken from reference TRBV7-9 and TRBJ2-7): DTGVSQNPRHKITKRGQNVTFRCDPISEHNRLYWYRQTLGQGPEFLTYFQNEAQLEKSRLLSDRFSAERPKGSFSTLEIQRTEQGDSAMYLCASSFDRTFSEQYFGPGTRLTVT.